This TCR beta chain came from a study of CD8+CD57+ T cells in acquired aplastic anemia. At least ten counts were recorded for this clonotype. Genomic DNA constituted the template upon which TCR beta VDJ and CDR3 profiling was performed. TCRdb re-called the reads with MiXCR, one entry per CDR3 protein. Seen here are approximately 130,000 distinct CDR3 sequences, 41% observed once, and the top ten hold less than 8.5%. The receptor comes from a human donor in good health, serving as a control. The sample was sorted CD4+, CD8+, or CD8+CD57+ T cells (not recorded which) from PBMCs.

The CDR3 here is CASSPSHITEAFF. The CDR3 DNA sequence: TGTGCCAGCAGCCCATCGCACATCACTGAAGCTTTCTTT. The V gene is TRBV7-9, the J gene TRBJ1-1, with D uncertain. CDR1 SEHNR and CDR2 FQNEAQ come from the germline V gene (reference sequence). Trimming shortened V by 5 bases and J by 4 bases, and 11 bases separated the two germline ends. The CDR3 has 13 residues. The full variable domain, completed using reference TRBV7-9 and TRBJ1-1, is DTGVSQNPRHKITKRGQNVTFRCDPISEHNRLYWYRQTLGQGPEFLTYFQNEAQLEKSRLLSDRFSAERPKGSFSTLEIQRTEQGDSAMYLCASSPSHITEAFFGQGTRLTVV.